This entry lists 12 T cell receptor beta chains sequenced from one sample in a study of blood T cell repertoires in COVID-19. The table came from immunoSEQ multiplex PCR; TCRdb's copy has only in-frame clones and leaves some out. The table has 250,000 to 300,000 clones, roughly 85% seen once. Sequencing input: peripheral blood. The origin of the receptors is a man aged 45-65 years with active or convalescent COVID-19.

The chain uses TRBV19 and TRBJ1-4, with D possibly TRBD1 on 5 matching bases. Trimming cost V 8 bases and J 5 bases, with 15 bases left between them. CDR3 length: 14 residues. Germline V lookup: CDR1 LNHDA, CDR2 SQIVND (reference sequence). The CDR3 spells CASQNQRGNEKLFF. The CDR3 DNA reads as TGTGCCAGTCAGAATCAGCGGGGGAATGAAAAACTGTTTTTT.

The chain is built from TRBV5-4 and TRBJ1-2; 9 bases fit TRBD1. The germline gives CDR1 SGHNT, CDR2 YYREEE (reference sequence). This CDR3 has 14 amino acids. Trimming at V came to 4 bases and at J to 4 bases, leaving 5 bases not matched to a gene. This chain's CDR3 is CASSGTGNSYGYTF. The DNA of the CDR3 is TGTGCCAGCAGCGGGACAGGGAATTCCTATGGCTACACCTTC.

The chain is built from TRBV7-9 and TRBJ2-1; 10 bases are shared with TRBD2. CDR3 length: 15 residues. The V gene end was trimmed by 7 bases and the J gene end by 6 bases; junction bases not matched to a gene: 9. Germline V CDR1 and CDR2: SEHNR, FQNEAQ (reference sequence). The CDR3, as DNA: TGTGCCAGCACCAGGGCAGTAGCGGGAGGCAATGAGCAGTTCTTC. Protein product: CASTRAVAGGNEQFF.

This clone was observed a handful of times. V is TRBV5-1 and J is TRBJ2-1; 7 positions agree with TRBD2. The CDR3 runs 14 residues. Germline assignment: CDR1 SGHRS and CDR2 YFSETQ. The V segment lost 4 bases and the J segment 9 bases; nucleotides outside the gene matches: 10. The CDR3 coding sequence is TGCGCCAGCAGCGCCAGATACGGGGGGAGTGAGCAGTTCTTC. It yields the protein CASSARYGGSEQFF.

V usage is TRBV5-1 and J usage is TRBJ2-1; a possible D gene is TRBD2 (5 bases). The CDR3 runs to 15 residues. Trimming shortened V by 0 bases and J by 8 bases, and 15 bases separated the two germline ends. Germline values: CDR1 SGHRS, CDR2 YFSETQ. The CDR3 reads CASSLAGSYNHEQFF. The DNA for the CDR3 is TGCGCCAGCAGCTTGGCGGGGAGCTATAACCATGAGCAGTTCTTC.

J is TRBJ1-1 and V is TRBV15; possibly TRBD1 for D (6 bases). Germline CDR1 LNHNV, CDR2 YYDKDF (reference sequence). The CDR3 has 16 residues. Between the trimmed V and J ends, which lost 0 bases and 1 base, there was a span of 12 bases. CDR3 residues: CATSRDPNRANTEAFF. The CDR3 nucleotides read TGTGCCACCAGCAGAGATCCCAACAGGGCGAACACTGAAGCTTTCTTT.

The chain combines TRBV6-5 with TRBJ1-2; D not resolved. The CDR3 has 15 residues. Germline-derived CDR1 and CDR2 are MNHEY and SVGAGI. The germline V and J ends were trimmed by 0 bases and 5 bases, with 13 bases remaining between them. CDR3 sequence reads: CASSYSTGFTYGYTF. DNA for the CDR3: TGTGCCAGCAGTTACTCGACCGGGTTTACTTATGGCTACACCTTC.

The rearrangement links TRBV11-2 to TRBJ2-3; 14 positions match TRBD2. CDR3 length equals 17 residues. Unmatched junction bases numbered 11, after V lost 7 bases and J lost 5 bases. CDR1 and CDR2 from the germline V gene are SGHAT and FQNNGV. The CDR3 nucleotides read TGTGCCAGCAACCAGTGGGGACTAGCGGGAGTGCAAGATACGCAGTATTTT. This codes for CASNQWGLAGVQDTQYF.

This chain connects TRBV9 to TRBJ2-1, with D possibly being TRBD2 (5 bases). This CDR3 region has 13 residues. Between the trimmed V and J ends, which lost 4 bases and 6 bases, there was a span of 11 bases. Germline assignment: CDR1 SGDLS and CDR2 YYNGEE. CDR3 loop: CASSPAGVNEQFF. In DNA form, the CDR3 reads TGTGCCAGCAGCCCAGCCGGGGTCAATGAGCAGTTCTTC.

This clone was counted between two and nine times. This chain uses TRBV5-1 with TRBJ2-1, with 15 positions matching TRBD2. The CDR3 runs to 19 residues. After removal of 4 bases from V and 0 bases from J, the junction contained 8 bases not matched to a gene. The germline CDR1 and CDR2 sequences are SGHRS and YFSETQ. The chain's CDR3 is CASSRGTSGRPSSYNEQFF. The CDR3 DNA reads as TGCGCCAGCAGCCGTGGGACTAGCGGGAGGCCGAGCTCCTACAATGAGCAGTTCTTC.

This clone has a single count. The rearrangement uses TRBV19 and TRBJ1-2; 10 bases align to TRBD1. The germline V gene has CDR1 LNHDA and CDR2 SQIVND (reference sequence). V shed 9 bases and J 10 bases; nucleotides not matched to a gene: 23. This CDR3 spans 17 amino acids. For the CDR3, the DNA is TGTGCCAGCCATAGTATAGTGGCCCCGGGACAGGGGAATATCTACACCTTC. It encodes CASHSIVAPGQGNIYTF. The entire variable domain, with the rest obtained from reference TRBV19 and TRBJ1-2, is as follows: DGGITQSPKYLFRKEGQNVTLSCEQNLNHDAMYWYRQDPGQGLRLIYYSQIVNDFQKGDIAEGYSVSREKKESFPLTVTSAQKNPTAFYLCASHSIVAPGQGNIYTFGSGTRLTVV.

This clone was picked up one time. V gene TRBV19 combines with J gene TRBJ1-4, with a possible D match to TRBD1 (6 bases). V lost 4 bases and J 0 bases, leaving 9 bases between the germline ends. Germline CDR1 LNHDA, CDR2 SQIVND (reference sequence). There are 15 residues in the CDR3. The CDR3 DNA reads TGTGCCAGTAGTAGGGACACCTCAACTAATGAAAAACTGTTTTTT. It translates to CASSRDTSTNEKLFF.